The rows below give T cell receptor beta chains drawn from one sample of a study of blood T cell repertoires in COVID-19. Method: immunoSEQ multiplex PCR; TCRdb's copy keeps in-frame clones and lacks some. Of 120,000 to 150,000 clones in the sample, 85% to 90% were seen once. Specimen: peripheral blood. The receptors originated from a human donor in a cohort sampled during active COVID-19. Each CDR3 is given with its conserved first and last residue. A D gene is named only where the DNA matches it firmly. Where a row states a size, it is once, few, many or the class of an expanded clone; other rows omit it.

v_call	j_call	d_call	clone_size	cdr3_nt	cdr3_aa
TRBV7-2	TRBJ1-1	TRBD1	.	TGTGCCAGCAGCCTCCGGACAGGGAACACTGAAGCTTTCTTT	CASSLRTGNTEAFF
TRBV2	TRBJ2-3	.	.	TGTGCCAGCCGTGTAGTGAGCACAGATACGCAGTATTTT	CASRVVSTDTQYF
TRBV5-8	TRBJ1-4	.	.	TGTGCCAGCAGCCTGTCCGAGGCCGATAATGAAAAACTGTTTTTT	CASSLSEADNEKLFF
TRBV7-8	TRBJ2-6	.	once	TGTGCCAGCAGCCCGGGGACCAACGTCCTGACTTTC	CASSPGTNVLTF
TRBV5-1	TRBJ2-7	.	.	TGCGCCAGCAGCTTGGCCACGGGCTACGAGCAGTACTTC	CASSLATGYEQYF
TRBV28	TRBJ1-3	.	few	TGTGCCAGCAGTTCCGCAGGGATGGAGGGTGGAAACACCATATATTTT	CASSSAGMEGGNTIYF
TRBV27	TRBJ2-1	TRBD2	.	TGTGCCAGCCGACTGGCGGGGGGAACCTACAATGAGCAGTTCTTC	CASRLAGGTYNEQFF
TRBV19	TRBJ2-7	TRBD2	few	TGTGCCAGTAGTATGAGCGGGGCCTCCTACGAGCAGTACTTC	CASSMSGASYEQYF
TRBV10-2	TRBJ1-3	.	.	TGCGCCAGCAGTGAGTCGGGGGGGGCAGGAGCTGGAAACACCATATATTTT	CASSESGGAGAGNTIYF
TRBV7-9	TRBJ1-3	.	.	TGTGCCAGCAGCCAAGGGGGAATCGGAAACACCATATATTTT	CASSQGGIGNTIYF
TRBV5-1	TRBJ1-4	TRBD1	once	TGCGCCAGCAGCTTGGGGACAGGGGGTAATGAAAAACTGTTTTTT	CASSLGTGGNEKLFF
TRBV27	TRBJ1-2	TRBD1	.	TGTGCCAGCAGTTTAGGGGGGACAGGGACGTATGGCTACACCTTC	CASSLGGTGTYGYTF
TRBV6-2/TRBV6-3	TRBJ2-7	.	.	TGTGCCAGCAGTTTCCAACAGGTTTACCCCTACGAGCAGTACTTC	CASSFQQVYPYEQYF
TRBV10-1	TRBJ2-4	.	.	TGCGCCAGCAGTGGGGGCAGTAAAAACATTCAGTACTTC	CASSGGSKNIQYF
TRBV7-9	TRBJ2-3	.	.	TGTGCCAGCAGCTTAGCACAGGGTCGAACAGATACGCAGTATTTT	CASSLAQGRTDTQYF
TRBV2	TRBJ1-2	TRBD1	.	TGTGCCAGCAGTGAGGAGTACGGGACAGGAGGGCACACCTTC	CASSEEYGTGGHTF
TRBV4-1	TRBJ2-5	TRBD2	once	TGCGCCAGCAGCCAAGATCCGCCCTCACCCATAGCGGGGCAAGAGACCCAGTACTTC	CASSQDPPSPIAGQETQYF
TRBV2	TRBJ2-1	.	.	TGTGCCGAGGGCCTAGGTGAGCAGTTCTTC	CAEGLGEQFF
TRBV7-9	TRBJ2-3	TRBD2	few	TGTGCCAGCAGCCAGGGTACTAGCGGGTACACAGATACGCAGTATTTT	CASSQGTSGYTDTQYF
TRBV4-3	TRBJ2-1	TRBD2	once	TGCGCCAGCAGCCAAGATGGGCTAGCGGGGGATGAGCAGTTCTTC	CASSQDGLAGDEQFF
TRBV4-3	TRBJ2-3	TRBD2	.	TGCGCCAGCAGCCCCCGGTTCTTAGGCGGGAGGGCCTGGGATACGCAGTATTTT	CASSPRFLGGRAWDTQYF
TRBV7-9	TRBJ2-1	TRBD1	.	TGTGCCAGCAGCTTAGAAGGGACAGGGTCGCAGTTCTTC	CASSLEGTGSQFF
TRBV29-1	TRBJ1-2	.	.	TGCAGCGTTGGTGTCAGGGGCCCGACAACTAACTATGGCTACACCTTC	CSVGVRGPTTNYGYTF
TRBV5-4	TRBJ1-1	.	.	TGTGCCAGCAGACCGGACTGGGGAACCTCTGAAGCTTTCTTT	CASRPDWGTSEAFF
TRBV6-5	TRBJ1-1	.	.	TGTGCCAGCAGTAAACAGGGTACCACTGAAGCTTTCTTT	CASSKQGTTEAFF
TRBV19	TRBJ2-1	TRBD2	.	TGTGCCAGTACGGGACTAGCGGGTGACATTAATGAGCAGTTCTTC	CASTGLAGDINEQFF
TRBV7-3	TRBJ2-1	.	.	TGTGCCAGCAGCTTATTGCGGGTACCCGGGAACAATGAGCAGTTCTTC	CASSLLRVPGNNEQFF
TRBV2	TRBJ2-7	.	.	TGTGCCAGCAGGAACAGGTACGAGCAGTACTTC	CASRNRYEQYF
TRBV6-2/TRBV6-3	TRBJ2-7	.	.	TGTGCCAGCAGTCAGATCTACGAGCAGTACTTC	CASSQIYEQYF